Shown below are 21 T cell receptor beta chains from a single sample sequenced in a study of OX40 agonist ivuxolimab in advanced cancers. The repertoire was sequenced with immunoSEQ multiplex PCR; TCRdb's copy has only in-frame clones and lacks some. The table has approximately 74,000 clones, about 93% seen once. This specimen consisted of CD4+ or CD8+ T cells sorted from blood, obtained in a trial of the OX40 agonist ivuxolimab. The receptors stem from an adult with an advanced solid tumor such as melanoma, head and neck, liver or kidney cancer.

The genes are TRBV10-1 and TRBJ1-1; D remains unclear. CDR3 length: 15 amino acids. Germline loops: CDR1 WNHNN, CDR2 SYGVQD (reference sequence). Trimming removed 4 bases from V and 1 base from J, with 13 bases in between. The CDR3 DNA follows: TGCGCCAGCAGTGGAGGAGCGGATGAGAACACTGAAGCTTTCTTT. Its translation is CASSGGADENTEAFF.

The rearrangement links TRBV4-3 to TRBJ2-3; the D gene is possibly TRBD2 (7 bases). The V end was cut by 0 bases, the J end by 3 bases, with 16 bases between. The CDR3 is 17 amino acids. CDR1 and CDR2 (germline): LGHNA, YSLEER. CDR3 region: CASSQETSGGPTDTQYF. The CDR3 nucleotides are TGCGCCAGCAGCCAAGAGACTTCGGGGGGCCCAACAGATACGCAGTATTTT.

CDR3 in DNA: TGTGCCAGCAGTGAATGGACAGGGGGCGACGAGCAGTACTTC. Amino acid sequence: CASSEWTGGDEQYF. This chain uses TRBV25-1 with TRBJ2-7; TRBD1 matches 11 bases. The V segment lost 1 base and the J segment 5 bases; nucleotides outside the gene matches: 1. The CDR3 is 14 amino acids. CDR1 MGHDK and CDR2 SYGVNS come from the germline V gene.

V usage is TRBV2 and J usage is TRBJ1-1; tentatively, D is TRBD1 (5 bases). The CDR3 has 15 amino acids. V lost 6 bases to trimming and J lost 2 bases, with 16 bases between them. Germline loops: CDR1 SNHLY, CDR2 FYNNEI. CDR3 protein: CASSRQTTKNTEAFF. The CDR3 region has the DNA TGTGCCAGCAGCCGACAGACTACGAAAAACACTGAAGCTTTCTTT. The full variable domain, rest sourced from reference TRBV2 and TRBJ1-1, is EPEVTQTPSHQVTQMGQEVILRCVPISNHLYFYWYRQILGQKVEFLVSFYNNEISEKSEIFDDQFSVERPDGSNFTLKIRSTKLEDSAMYFCASSRQTTKNTEAFFGQGTRLTVV.

CDR3 sequence (DNA): TGTGCCAGCAGGGGTGCGCAGGGAAACACCGGGGAGCTGTTTTTT. Its translation is CASRGAQGNTGELFF. The J gene is TRBJ2-2, the V gene TRBV7-3, with D possibly matching TRBD1 (5 bases). Germline CDR1 reads SGHTA; CDR2 reads FQGTGA. The V and J ends lost 6 bases and 2 bases respectively, with 13 bases between them. The CDR3 runs to 15 residues.

CDR3: CASSQLLQGADQPQHF. CDR3 nucleotides: TGTGCCAGCAGTCAACTTCTACAGGGGGCAGATCAGCCCCAGCATTTT. The J gene is TRBJ1-5, the V gene TRBV28; 9 bases are shared with TRBD1. Germline V gives CDR1 MDHEN, CDR2 SYDVKM. With V trimmed by 5 bases and J by 5 bases, 10 bases remained unmatched. The CDR3 runs to 16 residues.

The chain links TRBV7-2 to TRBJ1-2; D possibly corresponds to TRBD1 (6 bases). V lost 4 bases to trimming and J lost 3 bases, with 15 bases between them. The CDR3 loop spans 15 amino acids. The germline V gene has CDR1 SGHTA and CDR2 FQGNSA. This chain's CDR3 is CASSSYPGTYYGYTF. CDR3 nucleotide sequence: TGTGCCAGCAGCTCTTATCCCGGGACATACTATGGCTACACCTTC.

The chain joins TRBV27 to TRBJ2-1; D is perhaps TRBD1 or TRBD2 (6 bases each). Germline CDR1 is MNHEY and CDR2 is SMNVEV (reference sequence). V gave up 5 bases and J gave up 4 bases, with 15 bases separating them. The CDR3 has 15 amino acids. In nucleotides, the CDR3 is TGTGCCAGCAGTCGTTCGGGGGCAGGTTACAATGAGCAGTTCTTC. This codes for CASSRSGAGYNEQFF.

The CDR3 bases are TGCGCCAGCAGCCGGGGGACAGGGGATGACTATGGCTACACCTTC. It translates to CASSRGTGDDYGYTF. V is TRBV5-1 and J is TRBJ1-2, with 10 bases fitting TRBD1. The length of the CDR3 is 15 residues. The trim removed 4 bases at V and 3 bases at J, leaving 6 bases unmatched. Per germline, CDR1 SGHRS and CDR2 YFSETQ. Supplemented by reference TRBV5-1 and TRBJ1-2, the full variable domain reads KAGVTQTPRYLIKTRGQQVTLSCSPISGHRSVSWYQQTPGQGLQFLFEYFSETQRNKGNFPGRFSGRQFSNSRSEMNVSTLELGDSALYLCASSRGTGDDYGYTFGSGTRLTVV.

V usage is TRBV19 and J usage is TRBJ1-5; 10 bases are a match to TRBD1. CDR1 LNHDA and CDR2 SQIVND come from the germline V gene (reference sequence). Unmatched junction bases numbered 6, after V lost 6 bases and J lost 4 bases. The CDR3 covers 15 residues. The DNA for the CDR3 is TGTGCCAGTAGGAAGGGACAGGGGAATAATCAGCCCCAGCATTTT. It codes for CASRKGQGNNQPQHF.

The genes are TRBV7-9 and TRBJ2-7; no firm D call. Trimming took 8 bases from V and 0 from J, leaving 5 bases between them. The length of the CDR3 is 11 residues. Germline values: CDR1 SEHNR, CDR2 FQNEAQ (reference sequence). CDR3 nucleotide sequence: TGTGCCAGCGATTCCTCCTACGAGCAGTACTTC. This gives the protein CASDSSYEQYF.

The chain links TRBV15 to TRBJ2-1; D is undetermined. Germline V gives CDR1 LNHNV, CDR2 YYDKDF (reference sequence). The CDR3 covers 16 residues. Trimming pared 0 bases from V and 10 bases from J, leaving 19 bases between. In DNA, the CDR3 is TGTGCCACCAGCAGAGATCGTAGTATGGCGCCACGGGAGCAGTTCTTC. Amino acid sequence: CATSRDRSMAPREQFF.

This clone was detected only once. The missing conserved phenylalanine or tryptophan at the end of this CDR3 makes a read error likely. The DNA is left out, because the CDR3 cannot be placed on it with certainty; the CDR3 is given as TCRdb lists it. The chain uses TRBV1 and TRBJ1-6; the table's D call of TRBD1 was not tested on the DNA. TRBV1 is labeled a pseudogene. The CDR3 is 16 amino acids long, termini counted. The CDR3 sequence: CTSSQAGDRGSSPPHL.

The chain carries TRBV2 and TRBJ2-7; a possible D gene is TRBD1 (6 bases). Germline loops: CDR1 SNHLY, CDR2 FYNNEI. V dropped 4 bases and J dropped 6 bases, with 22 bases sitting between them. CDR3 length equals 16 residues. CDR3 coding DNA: TGTGCCAGCAGTGTTGAAGCCGGTCCAGGGGCAGGCGAGCAGTACTTC. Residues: CASSVEAGPGAGEQYF. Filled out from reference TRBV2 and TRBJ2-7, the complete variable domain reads EPEVTQTPSHQVTQMGQEVILRCVPISNHLYFYWYRQILGQKVEFLVSFYNNEISEKSEIFDDQFSVERPDGSNFTLKIRSTKLEDSAMYFCASSVEAGPGAGEQYFGPGTRLTVT.

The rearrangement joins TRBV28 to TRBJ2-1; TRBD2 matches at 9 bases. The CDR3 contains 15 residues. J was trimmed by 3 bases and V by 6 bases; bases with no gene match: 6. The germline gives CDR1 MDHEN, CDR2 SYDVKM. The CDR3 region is CASRYSGSDYNEQFF. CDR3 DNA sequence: TGTGCCAGCAGATATAGCGGGAGTGACTACAATGAGCAGTTCTTC.

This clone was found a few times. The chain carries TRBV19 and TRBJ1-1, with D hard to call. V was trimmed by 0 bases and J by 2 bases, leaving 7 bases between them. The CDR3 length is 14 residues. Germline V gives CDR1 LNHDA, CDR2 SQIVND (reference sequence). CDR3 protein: CASSIDRVNTEAFF. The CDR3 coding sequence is TGTGCCAGTAGTATAGATCGGGTAAACACTGAAGCTTTCTTT.

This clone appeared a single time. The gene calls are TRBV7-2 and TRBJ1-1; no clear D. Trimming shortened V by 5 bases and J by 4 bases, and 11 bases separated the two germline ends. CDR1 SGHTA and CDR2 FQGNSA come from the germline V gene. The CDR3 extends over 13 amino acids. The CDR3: CASSLGWSTEAFF. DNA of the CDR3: TGTGCCAGCAGCCTCGGGTGGAGCACTGAAGCTTTCTTT.

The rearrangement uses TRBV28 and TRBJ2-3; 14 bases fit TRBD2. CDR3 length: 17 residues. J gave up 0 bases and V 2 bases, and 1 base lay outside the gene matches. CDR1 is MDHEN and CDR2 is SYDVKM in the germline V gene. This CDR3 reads CASSLGTSGGSTDTQYF. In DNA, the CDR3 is TGTGCCAGCAGTTTAGGGACTAGCGGGGGAAGCACAGATACGCAGTATTTT.

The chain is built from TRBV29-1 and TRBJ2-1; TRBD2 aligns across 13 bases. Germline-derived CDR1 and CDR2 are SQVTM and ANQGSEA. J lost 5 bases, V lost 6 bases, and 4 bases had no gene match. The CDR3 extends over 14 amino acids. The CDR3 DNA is TGCAGCGTCGGGACTAGCGGGGCCGACAATGAGCAGTTCTTC. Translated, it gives CSVGTSGADNEQFF.

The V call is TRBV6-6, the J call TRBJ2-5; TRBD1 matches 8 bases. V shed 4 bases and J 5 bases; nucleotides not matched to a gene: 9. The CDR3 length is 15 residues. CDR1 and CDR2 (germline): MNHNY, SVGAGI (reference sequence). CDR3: CASSSSTGAVETQYF. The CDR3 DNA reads TGTGCCAGCAGTTCATCGACAGGGGCGGTGGAGACCCAGTACTTC.

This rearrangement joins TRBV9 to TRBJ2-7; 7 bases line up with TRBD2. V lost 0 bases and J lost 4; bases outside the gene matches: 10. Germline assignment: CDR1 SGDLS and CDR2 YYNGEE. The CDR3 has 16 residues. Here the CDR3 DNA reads TGTGCCAGCAGCGTAGAGGGGACTACCTTAGGATACGAGCAGTACTTC. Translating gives CASSVEGTTLGYEQYF.